These 2 T cell receptor beta chains share one sample of origin, sequenced in a study of beta chain features in type 1 diabetes. Expressed TCRB transcripts got sequenced, as all isolated RNA was reverse transcribed. Profiled with immunoSEQ multiplex PCR; TCRdb holds only in-frame clones, not every one. This sample has some 250,000 clones, with roughly 11% found just once. Broader study findings: Shorter TCRB CDR3s, moderately but significantly so, were found in Type 1 diabetes patients in all four CD4+ subsets.

Antigens of these TCRs are unknown. Material for sequencing was naive CD4+ T cells from blood. The receptors were gathered from a man aged 30-40 years with type 1 diabetes.

This clone was detected a few times. This chain links TRBV5-1 with TRBJ1-2; D remains ambiguous. CDR1 and CDR2 (germline): SGHRS, YFSETQ. V lost 0 bases and J lost 2, with 5 bases in between. The CDR3 extends over 13 amino acids. Here the CDR3 reads CASSLDSNYGYTF. The CDR3 coding sequence is TGCGCCAGCAGCTTGGACAGCAACTATGGCTACACCTTC.

The chain uses TRBV7-2 and TRBJ1-2; 11 nucleotides match TRBD1. The CDR3 has 17 residues. CDR1 is SGHTA and CDR2 is FQGNSA in the germline V gene. With 0 bases clipped from V and 2 bases from J, the junction kept 5 bases outside the gene matches. CDR3 nucleotide sequence: TGTGCCAGCAGCTTAGCGGGCGGGACAGGGGGGAACTATGGCTACACCTTC. Its protein product is CASSLAGGTGGNYGYTF.